This T cell receptor (beta chain) stems from a study of T cell repertoires in cytomegalovirus infection. TCRdb itself ran the reads through MiXCR, one entry per CDR3 protein. This table has tens of thousands of distinct CDR3 sequences, 25% to 40% appearing once. About this clonotype itself: Its antigen remains unidentified.

Per germline, CDR1 SGHAT and CDR2 FQNNGV. The V end was cut by 5 bases, the J end by 8 bases, with 16 bases between. This CDR3 comprises 14 residues. General observations from the study: Clonotype analysis showed dominance of the ex vivo response by HLA-C-restricted CMV-specific TCR beta clonotypes.

The sequenced sample was PBMCs, sequenced either directly or after in vitro stimulation (not recorded which). This chain links TRBV11-2 with TRBJ2-1; D gene unclear. This sequence was found in a human donor in good health (CMV status not recorded). Some clones in this sample may be carry-over from other donors' samples. This CDR3 reads CASSPRASRDEQFF. DNA of the CDR3: TGTGCCAGCAGCCCAAGGGCTAGTAGAGATGAGCAGTTCTTC.